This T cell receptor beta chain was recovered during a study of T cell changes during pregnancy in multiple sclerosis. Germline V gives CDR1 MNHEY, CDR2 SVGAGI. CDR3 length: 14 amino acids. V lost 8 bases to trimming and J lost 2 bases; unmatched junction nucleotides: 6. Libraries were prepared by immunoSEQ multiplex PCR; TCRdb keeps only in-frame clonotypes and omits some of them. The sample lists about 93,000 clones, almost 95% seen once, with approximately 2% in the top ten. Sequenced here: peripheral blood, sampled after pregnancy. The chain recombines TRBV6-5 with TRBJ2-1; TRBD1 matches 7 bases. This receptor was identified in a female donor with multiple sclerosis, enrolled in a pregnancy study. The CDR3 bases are TGTGCCAGCGGCCCCCAGGGGGCCTACAATGAGCAGTTCTTC. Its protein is CASGPQGAYNEQFF.